These 22 T cell receptor beta chains came from one sample sequenced in a study of T cell repertoires in cytomegalovirus infection. MiXCR, run by TCRdb on the reads, gives a single entry per CDR3 protein. The table shows about 770,000 distinct CDR3 sequences, with just under 30% occurring only once. Antigen specificity for these receptors is unknown. The sample was cultured CD8+ T cells from PBMCs, taken from culture after CMV antigen stimulation. Receptors were obtained from a human donor in good health (CMV status not recorded). Some clones in this sample may be carry-over from other donors' samples.

The DNA for the CDR3 is TGCAGCGTTGGGACAGGGATTTGGGGCTACACCTTC. Translating it yields CSVGTGIWGYTF. The chain carries TRBV29-1 and TRBJ1-2; 8 bases agree with TRBD1. V lost 4 bases and J lost 8; bases outside the gene matches: 6. The germline CDR1 and CDR2 sequences are SQVTM and ANQGSEA. The CDR3 extends over 12 amino acids.

A few counts support this clonotype. V and J are TRBV5-1 and TRBJ2-2; D is possibly TRBD2 (6 bases). CDR3 length: 15 residues. CDR1 and CDR2 from the germline V gene are SGHRS and YFSETQ. V was clipped by 1 base and J by 8 bases, with 15 bases between them. CDR3 nucleotide sequence: TGCGCCAGCAGCTTGAAGTCTAGCGTGTCTGGGGAGCTGTTTTTT. Its translation is CASSLKSSVSGELFF. Using reference TRBV5-1 and TRBJ2-2 for the parts outside the CDR3, the full variable domain is KAGVTQTPRYLIKTRGQQVTLSCSPISGHRSVSWYQQTPGQGLQFLFEYFSETQRNKGNFPGRFSGRQFSNSRSEMNVSTLELGDSALYLCASSLKSSVSGELFFGEGSRLTVL.

The CDR3 region has the DNA TGTGCCACTGGGGACAGGGTATATGGCTACACCTTC. Protein sequence: CATGDRVYGYTF. V is TRBV2 and J is TRBJ1-2; 9 bases align to TRBD1. This CDR3 is built from 12 residues. Germline CDR1 and CDR2: SNHLY and FYNNEI. V trimming: 10 bases; J trimming: 5 bases; junction bases outside the gene matches: 5.

This clonotype showed up many times. The rearrangement joins TRBV5-1 to TRBJ1-1, with 10 bases fitting TRBD1. Germline CDR1 reads SGHRS; CDR2 reads YFSETQ. The CDR3 loop spans 15 amino acids. Trimming cost V 2 bases and J 5 bases; bases outside gene matches: 6. The CDR3 DNA sequence: TGCGCCAGCAGCTTAGGACAGGGGGATTTGACTGAAGCTTTCTTT. It yields the protein CASSLGQGDLTEAFF.

V gene TRBV12-3 or TRBV12-4 combines with J gene TRBJ2-2; 14 bases fit TRBD2. CDR3 length: 21 amino acids. V lost 8 bases, J lost 2 bases, and 19 bases stayed unmatched. In DNA, the CDR3 is TGTGCCAGCGAAACTTATCCGGGACTAGCGGGGGAGTCCTTCAACACCGGGGAGCTGTTTTTT. It yields the protein CASETYPGLAGESFNTGELFF.

The CDR3 loop is CASSFRQGPPYNEQFF. CDR3 DNA: TGTGCCAGCAGCTTCCGACAGGGACCCCCCTACAATGAGCAGTTCTTC. The chain joins TRBV5-6 to TRBJ2-1; the match to TRBD1 covers 7 bases. CDR3 length equals 16 residues. Germline V gene sequence: CDR1 SGHDT, CDR2 YYEEEE. The V gene end was trimmed by 2 bases and the J gene end by 2 bases; junction bases not matched to a gene: 7.

The rearrangement uses TRBV7-9 and TRBJ2-7; 10 nucleotides align to TRBD1. V lost 4 bases and J lost 4; bases outside the gene matches: 7. The CDR3 is made up of 15 amino acids. CDR1 is SEHNR, CDR2 FQNEAQ, per germline (reference sequence). The CDR3 protein is CASSSAGDRGYEQYF. The CDR3 coding sequence is TGTGCCAGCAGCTCCGCAGGGGACAGGGGTTACGAGCAGTACTTC.

This clonotype was seen repeatedly, ten times or more. V is TRBV7-2 and J is TRBJ2-2, with TRBD2 matching over 11 bases. Unmatched junction bases numbered 6, after V lost 8 bases and J lost 4 bases. This CDR3 spans 15 amino acids. The V gene's germline CDR1 is SGHTA and CDR2 FQGNSA. This CDR3 is CASLRLAGLTGELFF. Here the CDR3 DNA reads TGTGCCAGCCTTCGACTAGCGGGGCTCACCGGGGAGCTGTTTTTT.

The genes are TRBV5-6 and TRBJ2-7, with D possibly being TRBD1 or TRBD2 (6 bases each). The CDR3 spans 15 residues. Germline loops: CDR1 SGHDT, CDR2 YYEEEE. Trimming took 4 bases from V and 2 from J, leaving 16 bases between them. The CDR3 here is CASSGRGESPYEQYF. CDR3 DNA sequence: TGTGCCAGCAGCGGAAGGGGGGAATCTCCCTACGAGCAGTACTTC.

This clonotype has just a few counts. This sequence joins TRBV27 and TRBJ1-3, with D maybe TRBD1 (5 bases). The CDR3 sequence is 14 residues long. Germline values: CDR1 MNHEY, CDR2 SMNVEV (reference sequence). Trimming took off 6 bases at V and 6 bases at J, with 15 bases between the two ends. The DNA for the CDR3 is TGTGCCAGCAGCTCCGCGGGGCTGTCAAACACCATATATTTT. Encoded protein: CASSSAGLSNTIYF.

The V call is TRBV4-2, the J call TRBJ1-1; TRBD1 is a possible D gene (5 bases). V was trimmed by 1 base and J by 2 bases, leaving 11 bases between them. CDR1 is LGHNA and CDR2 is YNFKEQ in the germline V gene. CDR3 length: 15 residues. CDR3 sequence: CASSQVLGDNTEAFF. The CDR3, as DNA: TGTGCCAGCAGCCAAGTATTGGGGGATAACACTGAAGCTTTCTTT.

This clonotype was found a few times. The CDR3 is CASSLRAGGGRQHF. The CDR3 DNA is TGTGCCAGCAGTTTAAGGGCGGGGGGGGGCCGTCAGCATTTT. This chain uses TRBV28 with TRBJ2-3, with D possibly matching TRBD1 (6 bases). The end of the DNA is better explained by TRBJ1-5, so the J call may be wrong. CDR3 length: 14 amino acids. Germline V gene lookup returns CDR1 MDHEN and CDR2 SYDVKM.

J is TRBJ1-4 and V is TRBV27, with D possibly TRBD1 on 5 matching bases. Germline loops: CDR1 MNHEY, CDR2 SMNVEV (reference sequence). Trimming pared 3 bases from V and 7 bases from J, leaving 12 bases between. CDR3 length: 14 amino acids. The CDR3 reads CASSFQGGTEKLFF. In DNA, the CDR3 is TGTGCCAGCAGTTTTCAGGGTGGTACTGAAAAACTGTTTTTT.

Ten or more counts support this clonotype. The chain links TRBV7-2 to TRBJ2-3; D perhaps matches TRBD2 (5 bases). Germline CDR1 reads SGHTA; CDR2 reads FQGNSA. Trimming left V 4 bases short and J 2 bases short, with 22 bases between. CDR3 length equals 18 residues. This CDR3 is CASSSHTGTADITDTQYF. The DNA of the CDR3 is TGTGCCAGCAGCTCCCACACGGGTACAGCGGATATCACAGATACGCAGTATTTT.

This sequence joins TRBV7-3 and TRBJ2-6; D is possibly TRBD1 or TRBD2 (5 bases each). Trimming left V 5 bases short and J 0 bases short, with 14 bases between. The CDR3 is 17 amino acids. Looked up from germline, CDR1 is SGHTA and CDR2 is FQGTGA. CDR3 in amino acids: CASSNPGRSSGANVLTF. DNA for the CDR3: TGTGCCAGCAGCAATCCGGGACGGAGCTCTGGGGCCAACGTCCTGACTTTC.

This clonotype was seen only a few times. The chain recombines TRBV6-1 with TRBJ2-5; 10 positions match TRBD1. Per germline, CDR1 MNHNS and CDR2 SASEGT. This CDR3 contains 14 residues. Unmatched junction bases numbered 10, after V lost 10 bases and J lost 5 bases. The CDR3 bases are TGTGCCACCGGGGGGACAGGGGTTGGCGAGACCCAGTACTTC. Its protein product is CATGGTGVGETQYF.

This clonotype has ten or more counts. The CDR3, as DNA: TGTGCCAGCAGCTTAGGGTCCCAGCGGGGCCCCTACAATGAGCAGTTCTTC. Protein sequence: CASSLGSQRGPYNEQFF. The chain employs TRBV7-8 and TRBJ2-1, with 7 nucleotides matching TRBD2. CDR3 size: 17 residues. After removal of 1 base from V and 2 bases from J, the junction contained 8 bases not matched to a gene. CDR1 SGHVS and CDR2 FQNEAQ come from the germline V gene.

The chain combines TRBV7-9 with TRBJ1-4; D is undetermined. CDR3 size: 13 residues. The V end was cut by 5 bases, the J end by 8 bases, with 12 bases between. Germline CDR1 reads SEHNR; CDR2 reads FQNEAQ (reference sequence). CDR3 coding DNA: TGTGCCAGCAGCCAGGTTACGGGAGAAAAACTGTTTTTT. Protein product: CASSQVTGEKLFF. The variable domain in full, with the rest retrieved from reference TRBV7-9 and TRBJ1-4, is DTGVSQNPRHKITKRGQNVTFRCDPISEHNRLYWYRQTLGQGPEFLTYFQNEAQLEKSRLLSDRFSAERPKGSFSTLEIQRTEQGDSAMYLCASSQVTGEKLFFGSGTQLSVL.

The chain employs TRBV29-1 and TRBJ2-1; D may match TRBD1 or TRBD2 (6 bases each). Trimming pared 3 bases from V and 9 bases from J, leaving 15 bases between. The CDR3 is 13 residues long. Germline V CDR1 and CDR2: SQVTM, ANQGSEA. The CDR3 protein is CSVEGGRASEQFF. For the CDR3, the DNA is TGCAGCGTTGAGGGGGGCAGGGCAAGTGAGCAGTTCTTC.

The CDR3 DNA sequence: TGTGCCAGCAGTGAAAACCCCAGGGATGAGCAGTTCTTC. Translated: CASSENPRDEQFF. V usage is TRBV6-1 and J usage is TRBJ2-1; maybe TRBD1 (5 bases). The CDR3 consists of 13 residues. V lost 2 bases and J 8 bases, leaving 10 bases between the germline ends. CDR1 MNHNS and CDR2 SASEGT come from the germline V gene.

On this clonotype: A much larger clonotype is one base distant, so this may be a read error. The V call is TRBV7-8, the J call TRBJ2-1; D is ambiguous. Germline V lookup: CDR1 SGHVS, CDR2 FQNEAQ. This CDR3 is built from 13 residues. This CDR3 reads CASSPDWNNKQFF. DNA of the CDR3: TGTGCCAGCAGCCCCGACTGGAACAATAAGCAGTTCTTC.

DNA for the CDR3: TGTGCCGGCAACTTATATACCCCAGGGACAGGAGATTTAGAGTTCTTC. It is translated as CAGNLYTPGTGDLEFF. This chain connects TRBV7-2 to TRBJ2-1, with TRBD1 identical over 8 bases. The CDR3 consists of 16 residues. Germline-derived CDR1 and CDR2 are SGHTA and FQGNSA. The trim removed 11 bases at V and 14 bases at J, leaving 26 bases unmatched.